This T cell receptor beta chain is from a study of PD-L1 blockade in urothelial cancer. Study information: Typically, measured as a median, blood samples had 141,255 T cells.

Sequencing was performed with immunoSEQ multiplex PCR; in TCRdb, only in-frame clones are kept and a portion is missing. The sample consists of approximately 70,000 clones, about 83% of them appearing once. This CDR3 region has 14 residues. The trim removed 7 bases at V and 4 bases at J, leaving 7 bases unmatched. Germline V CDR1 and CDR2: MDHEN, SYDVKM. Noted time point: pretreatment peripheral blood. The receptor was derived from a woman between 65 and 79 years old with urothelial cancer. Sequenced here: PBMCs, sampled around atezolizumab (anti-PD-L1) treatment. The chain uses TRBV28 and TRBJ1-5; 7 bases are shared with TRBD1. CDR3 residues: CASTQTTGNQPQHF. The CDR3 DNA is TGTGCCAGCACCCAAACGACAGGGAATCAGCCCCAGCATTTT. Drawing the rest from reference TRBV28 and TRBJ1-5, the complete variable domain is DVKVTQSSRYLVKRTGEKVFLECVQDMDHENMFWYRQDPGLGLRLIYFSYDVKMKEKGDIPEGYSVSREKKERFSLILESASTNQTSMYLCASTQTTGNQPQHFGDGTRLSIL.